The present T cell receptor beta chain was sequenced within a study of OX40 agonist ivuxolimab in advanced cancers. General study points: At 0.1 to 3.0 mg/kg and by week 6, clonal expansion occurred in CD4+ and CD8+ blood T cells.

The CDR3 has 16 amino acids. V shed 10 bases and J shed 1 base, with 22 bases lying between them. The germline CDR1 and CDR2 sequences are MDHEN and SYDVKM. The method was immunoSEQ multiplex PCR; TCRdb's version includes in-frame clones alone and lacks a portion of them. The profile covers some 98,000 clones, with approximately 83% appearing a single time and about 1.6% taken by the ten largest. Remarks on this clone: Its target is not known.

The chain combines TRBV28 with TRBJ1-1, with unresolved D. This specimen was CD4+ or CD8+ T cells sorted from blood, taken in a trial of the OX40 agonist ivuxolimab. This clonotype was obtained from an adult with an advanced solid tumor such as melanoma, head and neck, liver or kidney cancer. CDR3 DNA: TGTGCCACCCTTTTTCGGCAGCCCGTACGGAACACTGAAGCTTTCTTT. Residues: CATLFRQPVRNTEAFF.